What follows are 9 T cell receptor beta chains derived from one specimen sequenced in a study of CD8+ T cells in alopecia areata. Sample treatment: oral pan-JAK inhibitor, 5-10 mg twice daily. Sequencing templates came from extracted RNA that was reverse transcribed into cDNA. TCRdb's copy holds only in-frame clones and misses some; the assay was immunoSEQ multiplex PCR. The sample carries more than 150,000 clones, around three fifths recorded once. Sequencing was performed on CD8+ T cells sorted from blood, taken at week 24, from a patient treated with tofacitinib. Source of these receptors: a human donor with alopecia areata.

Comments on this clone: The sample holds other DNA sequences that translate to the same CDR3. The chain couples TRBV6-5 to TRBJ2-3; D is perhaps TRBD1 (5 bases). The CDR3 sequence is 14 residues long. The V gene lost 0 bases and the J gene lost 3 bases, with 7 bases spanning the gap. CDR1 is MNHEY and CDR2 is SVGAGI in the germline V gene. CDR3 residues: CASSYSSGTDTQYF. CDR3 coding DNA: TGTGCCAGCAGTTACTCGTCAGGGACAGATACGCAGTATTTT.

V gene TRBV27 combines with J gene TRBJ2-5; D uncertain. Trimming took 6 bases from V and 0 from J, leaving 11 bases between them. The CDR3 is 14 residues long. Germline-derived CDR1 and CDR2 are MNHEY and SMNVEV (reference sequence). The CDR3: CASRTYGNQETQYF. CDR3 in DNA: TGTGCCAGCAGAACGTACGGCAACCAAGAGACCCAGTACTTC.

This clone came up a few times. The chain is built from TRBV29-1 and TRBJ1-1, with D hard to call. The V and J ends lost 4 bases and 4 bases respectively, with 7 bases between them. CDR1 is SQVTM, CDR2 ANQGSEA, per germline. The CDR3 sequence is 11 residues long. CDR3: CSVGEGTEAFF. The CDR3 coding sequence is TGCAGCGTTGGAGAGGGCACTGAAGCTTTCTTT.

The J gene is TRBJ2-5, the V gene TRBV6-1; D is possibly TRBD2 (5 bases). CDR3 length: 12 residues. Germline V lookup: CDR1 MNHNS, CDR2 SASEGT. The germline V and J ends were trimmed by 3 bases and 5 bases, with 7 bases remaining between them. The CDR3 here is CASSDLAETQYF. The CDR3 bases are TGTGCCAGCAGTGACTTAGCGGAGACCCAGTACTTC.

J is TRBJ1-5 and V is TRBV30; D is unresolved. CDR1 GTSNPN and CDR2 SVGIG come from the germline V gene (reference sequence). This CDR3 is built from 14 residues. Trimming took 2 bases from V and 3 from J, leaving 11 bases between them. CDR3 residues: CAWSLTRFNQPQHF. The CDR3 bases are TGTGCCTGGAGTTTAACGAGGTTCAATCAGCCCCAGCATTTT.

This clone was seen more than once but under ten times. This chain joins TRBV14 and TRBJ2-2; 9 bases are a match to TRBD2. The CDR3 has 15 amino acids. Germline assignment: CDR1 SGHDN and CDR2 FVKESK. V trimming: 2 bases; J trimming: 6 bases; junction bases outside the gene matches: 4. The CDR3 reads CASSQLAGFAGELFF. DNA of the CDR3: TGTGCCAGCAGCCAACTAGCGGGGTTCGCCGGGGAGCTGTTTTTT.

This chain connects TRBV5-1 to TRBJ1-1, with D possibly being TRBD1 (5 bases). The V and J ends lost 6 bases and 4 bases respectively, with 19 bases between them. This CDR3 contains 15 residues. From germline, CDR1 is SGHRS and CDR2 YFSETQ. CDR3 protein: CASTLEWGFVTEAFF. CDR3 sequence (DNA): TGCGCCAGCACCCTGGAGTGGGGGTTCGTCACTGAAGCTTTCTTT.

To note about this clone: This CDR3 is also generated by other DNA sequences in the sample. The chain couples TRBV5-1 to TRBJ1-1; D is unresolved. CDR3 size: 11 residues. Trimming took 4 bases from V and 4 from J, leaving 5 bases between them. CDR1 and CDR2 (germline): SGHRS, YFSETQ. CDR3 DNA: TGCGCCAGCAGCCTAGGCACTGAAGCTTTCTTT. Translation: CASSLGTEAFF.

This clone was recorded once. The CDR3 sequence: CASSFHRGDRISGANVLTF. CDR3 sequence (DNA): TGCGCCAGCAGCTTTCACAGGGGGGATAGGATCTCTGGGGCCAACGTCCTGACTTTC. This chain uses TRBV5-1 with TRBJ2-6, with 8 nucleotides matching TRBD1. Germline V lookup: CDR1 SGHRS, CDR2 YFSETQ. This CDR3 region has 19 residues. The junction had 10 bases not matched to a gene; V was cut back by 2 bases and J by 0 bases. The full variable domain, its missing parts supplied by reference TRBV5-1 and TRBJ2-6, is KAGVTQTPRYLIKTRGQQVTLSCSPISGHRSVSWYQQTPGQGLQFLFEYFSETQRNKGNFPGRFSGRQFSNSRSEMNVSTLELGDSALYLCASSFHRGDRISGANVLTFGAGSRLTVL.